This T cell receptor beta chain was identified in a study of cytomegalovirus exposure and HLA in healthy donors (dated by TCRdb to the late 2010s). Some background on the complete study: According to an earlier analysis of 587 of the donors, 200 million or so T cells yielded roughly 100 million unique TCR beta sequences and 276 Gb of sequence data. An early release that covered some 640 HLA-typed donors contained approximately 300 gigabases of sequencing data and some 87 million unique TCR sequences. Of the roughly 430 genotyped donors, about 84% fell in the genetic ancestry cluster associated with self-reported Caucasian donors. The aim of the study was to test whether cataloging public T cell receptors could identify signatures of past pathogen exposure. The T cell repertoires of under 750 subjects were profiled by immunosequencing and related to cytomegalovirus serostatus. In addition to the first cohort of 500 to 850 subjects, a separate validation cohort of 130 or so different subjects was used. To predict cytomegalovirus infection status, the study brought together high-throughput TCR immunosequencing, statistical association of individual TCRs with disease status, and machine learning. To study patterns of TCR occurrence, a later analysis re-analyzed previously published TCR beta repertoires from 600 to 750 donors and added high-resolution HLA genotyping. In the later analysis, no new phenotypic data were used to find candidate immune exposures; instead, reliance was placed on TCR beta sequences and their occurrence across donors. An earlier analysis of roughly 600 of the donors used high-throughput TCR beta sequencing to judge whether each TCR beta V gene segment behaved as functional or pseudogenic. Donor age, sex, ethnicity and CMV serostatus were compiled alongside the repertoire data. A later genetic analysis took genome-wide SNP genotypes for about three fifths of the 666 donors and used that subset as a discovery cohort. All discovery cohort repertoires had been generated on a single sequencing platform. HLA typing covered class I and class II loci at four-digit resolution. Typing coverage differed by locus: A, B, C, DRB1 and DQB1 were typed in roughly 620-630 donors, DQA1 in approximately 520, DPA1 in around 600, and DPB1 in roughly 470. Several DR-DQ haplotypes were treated as single units for association and clustering because of strong linkage in the cohort. On average, roughly 240,000 unique TCR beta nucleotide sequences were sequenced per donor among about 400 genotyped donors of the cohort, with about 17% of those sequences being non-productive. Summary of the overall study and its limitations: A further reported finding was that TCR beta sequences accurately predicted the HLA-A and HLA-B alleles for most subjects in the first cohort. Specific HLA alleles were associated with roughly 16,000 TCR beta sequences at a false discovery rate of 0.05 in a later analysis. Linkage disequilibrium might explain the correlated functional status among segregating V segments, but an unknown experimental factor could not be excluded. Because HLA typing was unavailable for some donors at each locus, only the typed subset was used in association tests. Immune exposure information for the cohort was limited to CMV serostatus. Because counts were too low, roughly 18 rarely observed V segments, including chromosome 9 orphons, were left out of the earlier analysis of approximately 580 of the donors. Cytomegalovirus status was reported to be diagnosed by the classifier with high specificity and sensitivity in both the original and validation cohorts. Most TCR sequences were seen in very few donors, while some public TCRs were found in many individuals. The authors suggested that the approach could potentially be extended to other disease states and immunological phenotypes. In an earlier analysis of about 600 of the donors, most TCR beta V segments appeared in productive rearrangements about 87% or about 30% of the time, broadly matching IMGT annotations. Presence/absence analyses assumed roughly uniform sequencing depth across donors, an assumption that may not hold. The study gave a list of around 170 TCR beta chains associated with cytomegalovirus. A later analysis found that TCR association rates varied across HLA loci, with DRB1 alleles showing the most associated TCRs and HLA-C alleles the fewest. Most CMV-associated TCR beta chains appeared to be HLA-restricted in a later analysis, and the HLA associations seemed to be driven largely by CMV exposure. A cluster of highly shared sequence variants was judged likely to represent a technical artifact of the sequencing pipeline. Some IMGT-functional V segments, including TRBV6-2 and TRBV6-3, could not be told apart with the 87-base-pair reads, so those segments were excluded. In vitro tests confirmed that three of the cytomegalovirus-associated TCR beta chains recognize cytomegalovirus antigens. This cohort had only TCR beta chains sequenced, and the lack of alpha or paired-chain data limited which features could be detected. According to a later genetic analysis, donors in an Asian-associated ancestry cluster had fewer N-insertions in productive TCRs than the approximately 630-donor mean. An association between a missense DCLRE1C variant and V-gene and J-gene trimming of TCR beta chains was found in a later genetic analysis and replicated in an independent cohort. Compared with equally common non-associated chains, HLA-associated TCR beta chains in a later analysis were more clonally expanded and had lower generation probabilities. A later analysis reported that several top co-occurrence clusters appeared linked to parvovirus B19, influenza, CMV and Epstein-Barr virus. Strong co-occurrence of HLA alleles, especially DR and DQ, made assigning TCR associations to individual alleles difficult.

The CDR3 measures 15 amino acids from cysteine to phenylalanine. Just the 45-base CDR3 DNA is kept, in frame starting at base 1. Trimmed from V: 3 bases; trimmed from J: 0 bases; junction bases lacking a gene match: 5. The CDR1 and CDR2 encoded by the germline V gene (reference sequence) are GTSNPN and SVGIG. Receptor amplification or capture employed the immunoSEQ multiplex PCR assay. For the multiplex PCR, a mixture combining 60 forward primers for TCR Vbeta segments and 13 reverse primers for TCR Jbeta segments was used. The CDR3 region of rearranged TCR beta genes was amplified from genomic DNA with a multiplex PCR assay. Amplified TCR beta libraries were sequenced as 87-base-pair reads on the Illumina HiSeq System. The authors' analysis ran thus. A later analysis counted 65 million to 90 million unique TCR beta chains across the 640 or so repertoires, and roughly 10 million of these chains were shared by at least two donors. Raw reads were error-corrected and collapsed into unique sequences by a nearest-neighbor algorithm in which closely related sequences were merged to remove PCR and sequencing errors. To assign V, D and J gene segments, CDR3 sequences were aligned to IMGT reference sequences. For a sequence to be retained, at least a six-nucleotide match to both a V gene segment and a J gene segment was required. Rearrangements were classified as productive when the CDR3 lacked stop codons and remained in frame with V and J, and all other rearrangements were classified as non-productive. Following IMGT convention, CDR3 was defined as the stretch from the second conserved V-encoded cysteine to the conserved J-encoded phenylalanine. The earlier analysis of more than 450 of the donors excluded sequences that lacked an unambiguous match to a single V gene segment. An earlier analysis of almost 600 of the donors classified V segments as functional when productive rearrangements were above 56.7% and as segregating when the standard deviation between donors was above 5%. To diagnose cytomegalovirus status from the catalog of TCR beta chain sequences, a statistical classification framework was built. V and J gene assignment, in a later analysis, came from comparing TCR nucleotide sequences with IMGT/GENE-DB human TR gene sequences. The TCRdist pipeline was used in a later analysis to assign CDR3 sequences and most-parsimonious VDJ recombination scenarios. In a later analysis, every TCR beta chain was defined by the combination of its CDR3 amino acid sequence and its V-gene family, and reads without a unique V-gene family were dropped. To address suspected cross-contamination and a sequencing artifact, a later analysis removed approximately 590 highly shared, low-generation-probability nucleotide sequences. For each public chain, a later analysis derived a clonal expansion index from normalized ranks of inferred template counts within each repertoire. In a later analysis, generation probabilities were computed using a VDJ recombination model fitted to out-of-frame rearrangements, and the results were checked against IGoR. Hypergeometric tests were used in a later analysis to score TCR-TCR, TCR-HLA and TCR-CMV co-occurrence, with a repertoire-size bias correction applied to the TCR pairs. A later analysis estimated false discovery rates by permuting HLA or CMV assignments 20 times. In a later analysis, co-occurring TCRs were grouped using DBSCAN, and TCRdist sequence similarity was added for clustering within HLA-allele-positive subsets. For co-occurrence clustering, repertoires with fewer than 30,000 or more than 120,000 public chains were excluded, along with 4 to 6 repertoires with anomalous nucleotide sharing. TCRdb carries this immuneACCESS record with in-frame sequences only. Its versions omit some clonotypes, under half of them owing to an unresolved V gene in the studies checked, with the rest unexplained. V and J calls and clone size are copied from that table; D and trimming were computed from the DNA. This sample gives around 150,000 clones in total; around 79% of them show up just once. 4.3% of the sample comes from the top ten.

The cohort comprised 550 to 700 healthy bone marrow donors. Cohort members were all nominally healthy when sampled, although unrecorded immune exposures were likely present. The donor was CMV seronegative and was included in the group of approximately 350 seronegative cohort members. Every donor gave a peripheral blood sample, and the peripheral blood mononuclear cells from that sample were used for TCR beta sequencing. Genomic DNA extraction from the blood cell samples was performed with the Qiagen DNeasy Blood Extraction Kit. A remark on this clone: Its specific antigen is unknown. No clone much larger than this one lies a single base away; base qualities are absent.

The specimen was PBMCs. This TCR came from a middle-aged man in good health and CMV-seronegative. The chain is made from TRBV30 and TRBJ1-1; the central 9 bases match TRBD1. The nucleotides read TGTGCCTGGAGACGGGACAGGGCCTTGAACACTGAAGCTTTCTTT. This sequence encodes CAWRRDRALNTEAFF.